Listed below are T cell receptor beta chains from one sample, sequenced in a study of cytomegalovirus exposure and HLA in healthy donors. Produced via immunoSEQ multiplex PCR; TCRdb's table is partial and in-frame only. There are 130,000 or so clones in the sample; about 74% occur only once, and 4.3% lies in the top ten. Sequencing input: PBMCs. These receptor sequences come from a young man in good health and CMV-seropositive. CDR3s include the opening cysteine and the closing phenylalanine or tryptophan. Fields, in order: V gene, J gene, D gene, clone size, CDR3 DNA, CDR3 protein. D genes are given only for firm matches. Only part of the rows carry a size: once, few, many, or a class if the clone is expanded.

TRBV5-1	TRBJ1-2	TRBD1	-	TGCGCCAGCAGCCTACCGGGACAGACCAGGGGTGGCTACGCCTTC	CASSLPGQTRGGYAF
TRBV27	TRBJ2-1	-	-	TGTGCCAGCAGTTCAGGTTCAGACAGGCGGGCGACCTACAATGAGCAGTTCTTC	CASSSGSDRRATYNEQFF
TRBV5-1	TRBJ2-1	TRBD2	-	TGCGCCAGCAGCGATGAGGGTGGCGGGAGTGGCTATGAGCAGTTCTTC	CASSDEGGGSGYEQFF
TRBV6-5	TRBJ1-2	TRBD1	-	TGTGCCAGCAGTTACATCCCCGGACAGGGAGGCTACACCTTC	CASSYIPGQGGYTF
TRBV7-8	TRBJ2-7	TRBD2	-	TGTGCCAGCAGCTTTGGTAGCGGGAGGAGGTACGAGCAGTACTTC	CASSFGSGRRYEQYF
TRBV5-1	TRBJ2-5	TRBD1	-	TGCGCCAGCAGCTCGGGACAGCTTATAGACCAAGAGACCCAGTACTTC	CASSSGQLIDQETQYF
TRBV28	TRBJ1-1	-	-	TGTGCCAGCAGTTCTGACAGGAAGAACACTGAAGCTTTCTTT	CASSSDRKNTEAFF
TRBV7-8	TRBJ1-5	-	-	TGTGCCAGCAGCTTAGTGGCAGGGTCCAATCAGCCCCAGCATTTT	CASSLVAGSNQPQHF
TRBV27	TRBJ2-3	TRBD2	-	TGTGCCAGCAGTCTCATCCCGGGACTAGCGGGGCTAAATACGCAGTATTTT	CASSLIPGLAGLNTQYF
TRBV27	TRBJ1-1	TRBD1	-	TGTGCCAGCAGTTTGTATGGGACAGCTCTGAACACTGAAGCTTTCTTT	CASSLYGTALNTEAFF
TRBV19	TRBJ1-5	-	medium-sized	TGTGCCAGTAGCTTGGACAGCTACCCTTTTGAGGAACCCCAGCATTTT	CASSLDSYPFEEPQHF
TRBV19	TRBJ1-1	-	-	TGTGCCAGTACTGGCCTGATCAAGAACACTGAAGCTTTCTTT	CASTGLIKNTEAFF
TRBV5-6	TRBJ2-6	TRBD1	-	TGTGCCAGCAGCTTACCGGGACAGGGGGCGCGGGGGGCCAACGTCCTGACTTTC	CASSLPGQGARGANVLTF
TRBV5-1	TRBJ2-5	-	-	TGCGCCAGCAGCCCGGACAGGAGGACTAAACAAGAGACCCAGTACTTC	CASSPDRRTKQETQYF
TRBV28	TRBJ2-3	TRBD1	-	TGTGCCAGCAGTTTCCGGACAGGGGCGACAGATACGCAGTATTTT	CASSFRTGATDTQYF
TRBV11-2	TRBJ2-1	TRBD2	-	TGTGCCAGCAGCTTAAGACTAGCGGCCTACAATGAGCAGTTCTTC	CASSLRLAAYNEQFF
TRBV29-1	TRBJ2-7	TRBD2	-	TGCAGCGCCGAAGCGGGAAACTACGAGCAGTACTTC	CSAEAGNYEQYF
TRBV19	TRBJ2-5	TRBD2	-	TGTGCCAGTAGTATAATGGGAGGGGTCCAAGAGACCCAGTACTTC	CASSIMGGVQETQYF
TRBV10-3	TRBJ1-2	TRBD1	-	TGTGCCATCGGGCGGGCAGGGGGTTTTGAGGGCTACACCTTC	CAIGRAGGFEGYTF
TRBV28	TRBJ1-2	-	once	TGTGCCAGCAGTCAACAGGGAGATTATGGCTACACCTTC	CASSQQGDYGYTF
TRBV28	TRBJ1-3	-	-	TGTGCCAGCAACCCTTGGAGCTCTGGAAACACCATATATTTT	CASNPWSSGNTIYF
TRBV5-8	TRBJ2-7	-	-	TGTGCCAGCAAAGACCCGGGACGCCCGGGACTCGAGCAGTACTTC	CASKDPGRPGLEQYF
TRBV27	TRBJ2-2	TRBD1	-	TGTGCCAGCAGTTTCGGGACAGTCACCGGGGAGCTGTTTTTT	CASSFGTVTGELFF
TRBV2	TRBJ1-5	-	-	TGTGCCAGCAGGGGGACACTTCCGTATAGCAATCAGCCCCAGCATTTT	CASRGTLPYSNQPQHF
TRBV7-2	TRBJ1-3	-	-	TGTGCCAGCAGCTCGTACTCCTTCTCTGGAAACACCATATATTTT	CASSSYSFSGNTIYF
TRBV2	TRBJ1-5	-	-	TGTGCCAGCAGTGACGTGGACATCACAAATCAGCCCCAGCATTTT	CASSDVDITNQPQHF
TRBV6-1	TRBJ1-2	-	few	TGTGCCAGCGGGAGGGAGATCCTCTATGGCTACACCTTC	CASGREILYGYTF
TRBV19	TRBJ2-7	-	-	TGTGCCACCCAAAACAGCTACGAGCAGTACTTC	CATQNSYEQYF
TRBV6-5	TRBJ2-7	TRBD2	few	TGTGCCAGCAGCTCCACCGGGACTAGTGAAGTTGAGCAGTACTTC	CASSSTGTSEVEQYF
TRBV28	TRBJ2-5	-	-	TGTGCCAGCAGTCCTAGGACAGTTACCCAAGAGACCCAGTACTTC	CASSPRTVTQETQYF
TRBV6-5	TRBJ2-2	-	-	TGTGCCAGCAGCAACCCTTACTACGGGGAGCTGTTTTTT	CASSNPYYGELFF
TRBV7-6	TRBJ2-1	TRBD2	-	TGTGCCAGCAGCCCGGGGGCGGGACTAGCGGGATCCTACAATGAGCAGTTCTTC	CASSPGAGLAGSYNEQFF
TRBV28	TRBJ2-7	-	few	TGTGCCAGCAGTTTATTGGTGAGCTACGAGCAGTACTTC	CASSLLVSYEQYF
TRBV2	TRBJ2-5	-	-	TGTGCCAGCAGTGAAAGGACTCAAGAGACCCAGTACTTC	CASSERTQETQYF
TRBV30	TRBJ2-7	-	-	TGTGCCTGGAGTGTACTGGGGGCGGATCCCTACGAGCAGTACTTC	CAWSVLGADPYEQYF
TRBV6-5	TRBJ2-5	-	-	TGTGCCAGCAGTGAAGTTGGTAGTTGGGAGACCCAGTACTTC	CASSEVGSWETQYF
TRBV6-1	TRBJ2-5	-	-	TGTGCCAGCAGTGAAATTAGATCAGAGACCCAGTACTTC	CASSEIRSETQYF
TRBV7-9	TRBJ1-2	TRBD1	-	TGTGCCAGCAGCCCCCTTCCAGGGGGTGATGGCTACACCTTC	CASSPLPGGDGYTF